The 13 T cell receptor beta chains presented below share a single source sample, sequenced in a study of blood T cell repertoires in COVID-19. TCRdb's table, derived via immunoSEQ multiplex PCR, lists solely in-frame clones and lacks some. The repertoire holds around 130,000 clones, with around 83% as singletons. The sample was peripheral blood. All receptors derive from a human donor in a cohort sampled during active COVID-19.

This chain's CDR3 is CASSLGGSSNEQFF. The CDR3 DNA is TGCGCCAGCAGCTTGGGCGGGAGTAGTAATGAGCAGTTCTTC. The chain recombines TRBV5-1 with TRBJ2-1, with TRBD2 matching over 7 bases. The V segment lost 0 bases and the J segment 7 bases; nucleotides outside the gene matches: 4. Germline CDR1 and CDR2: SGHRS and YFSETQ. The CDR3 is 14 residues long.

The chain combines TRBV6-1 with TRBJ2-2; no reliable D call. CDR1 and CDR2 (germline): MNHNS, SASEGT. With 2 bases removed from V and 5 bases from J, the gap between germline ends came to 3 bases. The CDR3 loop spans 12 amino acids. The CDR3: CASSEPTGELFF. The CDR3 coding sequence is TGTGCCAGCAGTGAACCTACCGGGGAGCTGTTTTTT.

V and J are TRBV5-6 and TRBJ1-1; tentative D call: TRBD1 (5 bases). This CDR3 has 11 amino acids. Germline assignment: CDR1 SGHDT and CDR2 YYEEEE. V was pared by 5 bases and J by 11 bases, with 13 bases between. CDR3 residues: CASRGEGEAFF. As DNA, the CDR3 is TGTGCCAGCAGGGGGGAGGGTGAGGCTTTCTTT.

The chain is built from TRBV5-1 and TRBJ1-2; D is undetermined. Germline values: CDR1 SGHRS, CDR2 YFSETQ. The CDR3 has 12 residues. V dropped 7 bases and J dropped 3 bases, with 10 bases sitting between them. The CDR3 region has the DNA TGCGCCAGCTTAGGAGAGGACTATGGCTACACCTTC. This gives the protein CASLGEDYGYTF. Looking up the rest from reference TRBV5-1 and TRBJ1-2 gives the full variable domain: KAGVTQTPRYLIKTRGQQVTLSCSPISGHRSVSWYQQTPGQGLQFLFEYFSETQRNKGNFPGRFSGRQFSNSRSEMNVSTLELGDSALYLCASLGEDYGYTFGSGTRLTVV.

The chain recombines TRBV6-2 or TRBV6-3 with TRBJ2-3; 7 bases fit TRBD2. Per the germline V gene, CDR1 is MNHEY and CDR2 is SVGEGT. J gave up 4 bases and V 4 bases, and 11 bases lay outside the gene matches. This CDR3 is 16 amino acids long. The CDR3 DNA is TGTGCCAGCAGTTCGCCGGGACTATGGGCCTCAGATACGCAGTATTTT. Protein: CASSSPGLWASDTQYF.

The gene calls are TRBV7-2 and TRBJ1-1, with D unresolved. This CDR3 is built from 13 residues. The ends were cut back, 3 bases at V and 3 bases at J, with 8 bases in the middle. Looked up from germline, CDR1 is SGHTA and CDR2 is FQGNSA. CDR3 region: CASSFSVDTEAFF. For the CDR3, the DNA is TGTGCCAGCAGCTTCAGTGTGGACACTGAAGCTTTCTTT.

This clone came up a few times. The chain carries TRBV5-1 and TRBJ2-2, with 9 bases that match TRBD1. CDR1 and CDR2 (germline): SGHRS, YFSETQ. The CDR3 has 15 amino acids. V lost 3 bases to trimming and J lost 4 bases; unmatched junction nucleotides: 4. The CDR3 is CASSWGTGSTGELFF. CDR3 nucleotides: TGCGCCAGCAGCTGGGGGACAGGGTCCACCGGGGAGCTGTTTTTT.

V usage is TRBV7-6 and J usage is TRBJ1-2, with 8 bases fitting TRBD1. The CDR3 is made up of 13 amino acids. V dropped 3 bases and J dropped 3; count of bases not matched to a gene: 0. Per the germline V gene, CDR1 is SGHVS and CDR2 is FNYEAQ. This chain's CDR3 is CASSLGQDYGYTF. The CDR3 nucleotides are TGTGCCAGCAGCTTGGGACAGGACTATGGCTACACCTTC.

J is TRBJ2-3 and V is TRBV9; tentative D call: TRBD1 (5 bases). Between the trimmed V and J ends, which lost 2 bases and 0 bases, there was a span of 10 bases. Germline V lookup: CDR1 SGDLS, CDR2 YYNGEE. The CDR3 length is 15 residues. CDR3 residues: CASSVSGSSTDTQYF. CDR3 DNA: TGTGCCAGCAGCGTCTCAGGGTCTAGCACAGATACGCAGTATTTT.

This chain uses TRBV5-6 with TRBJ1-4; D is unclear. Germline V gene data show CDR1 as SGHDT and CDR2 as YYEEEE. The CDR3 has 14 residues. With 5 bases removed from V and 3 bases from J, the gap between germline ends came to 11 bases. CDR3 sequence reads: CASSQQMSNEKLFF. The CDR3 DNA reads TGTGCCAGCAGTCAACAGATGTCTAATGAAAAACTGTTTTTT.

The rearrangement links TRBV7-2 to TRBJ2-4; 13 positions match TRBD2. The V and J ends lost 7 bases and 6 bases, in that order; junction bases with no gene match: 6. The length of the CDR3 is 15 residues. Germline V gene lookup returns CDR1 SGHTA and CDR2 FQGNSA. CDR3 in DNA: TGTGCCAGCACTATAGGACTAGCGGGAGTAAACATTCAGTACTTC. Residues: CASTIGLAGVNIQYF.

This clone is labeled as medium-sized (0.01 to 0.1%). The chain links TRBV4-3 to TRBJ1-2; D gene unclear. Trimming pared 0 bases from V and 1 base from J, leaving 9 bases between. This CDR3 is built from 15 residues. Germline CDR1 reads LGHNA; CDR2 reads YSLEER. CDR3 loop: CASSQDIQNNYGYTF. DNA of the CDR3: TGCGCCAGCAGCCAAGATATCCAGAATAACTATGGCTACACCTTC.

V is TRBV27 and J is TRBJ2-7, with 9 bases fitting TRBD1. Losses at the gene ends were 3 bases for V and 3 bases for J; bases not matched to a gene: 6. Germline assignment: CDR1 MNHEY and CDR2 SMNVEV (reference sequence). The CDR3 is 15 amino acids. This CDR3 is CASSFPGQGIYEQYF. CDR3 coding DNA: TGTGCCAGCAGTTTCCCAGGACAGGGGATCTACGAGCAGTACTTC.